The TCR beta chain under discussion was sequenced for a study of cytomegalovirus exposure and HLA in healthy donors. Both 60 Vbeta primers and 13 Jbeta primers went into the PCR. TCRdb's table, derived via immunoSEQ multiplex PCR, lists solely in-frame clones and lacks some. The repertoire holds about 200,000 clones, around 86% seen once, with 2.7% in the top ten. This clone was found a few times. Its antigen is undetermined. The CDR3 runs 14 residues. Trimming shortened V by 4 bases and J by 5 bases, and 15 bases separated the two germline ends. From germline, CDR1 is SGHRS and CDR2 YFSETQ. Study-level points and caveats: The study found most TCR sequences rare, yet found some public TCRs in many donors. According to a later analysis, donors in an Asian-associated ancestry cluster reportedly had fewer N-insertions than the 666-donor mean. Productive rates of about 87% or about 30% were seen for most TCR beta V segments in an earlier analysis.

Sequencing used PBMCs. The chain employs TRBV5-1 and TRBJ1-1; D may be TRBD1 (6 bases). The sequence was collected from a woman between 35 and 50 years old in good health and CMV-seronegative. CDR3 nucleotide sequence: TGCGCCAGCAGCCTAACAGGGTGGGCGACTGAAGCTTTCTTT. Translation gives CASSLTGWATEAFF. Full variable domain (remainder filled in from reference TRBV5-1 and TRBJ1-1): KAGVTQTPRYLIKTRGQQVTLSCSPISGHRSVSWYQQTPGQGLQFLFEYFSETQRNKGNFPGRFSGRQFSNSRSEMNVSTLELGDSALYLCASSLTGWATEAFFGQGTRLTVV.